This TCR beta chain was sequenced during a study of CD8 T cells in ankylosing spondylitis. This CDR3 comprises 14 residues. V was clipped by 7 bases and J by 4 bases, with 16 bases between them. Per germline, CDR1 MNHNS and CDR2 SASEGT. This clonotype was counted between two and nine times. Via MiXCR, TCRdb re-called the 5' RACE reads, giving one row per CDR3 protein. This table holds approximately 31,000 distinct CDR3 sequences, 30% found once. The sequenced sample consisted of synovial fluid, either unsorted or a sorted T cell fraction (not recorded which). The TCR comes from a male donor with ankylosing spondylitis. The chain links TRBV6-1 to TRBJ1-1; D possibly corresponds to TRBD1 (5 bases). The chain's CDR3 is CASTLRGGITEAFF. The CDR3 bases are TGTGCCAGCACCCTAAGGGGAGGGATCACTGAAGCTTTCTTT.